A few counts support the clone carrying this T cell receptor beta chain. Its antigen is still unknown. Germline V gene data show CDR1 as MNHEY and CDR2 as SVGEGT. The V end was cut by 5 bases, the J end by 10 bases, with 18 bases between. The CDR3 is 15 residues long. The data were obtained in a study of T cell repertoires in cytomegalovirus infection. MiXCR, applied by TCRdb to the reads, yields one record per CDR3 protein. The sample records a few hundred thousand distinct CDR3 sequences, about 25% being singletons. The gene calls are TRBV6-2 or TRBV6-3 and TRBJ1-6; D is perhaps TRBD1 (5 bases). The source is a human donor in good health (CMV status not recorded). Some clones in this sample may be carry-over from other donors' samples. The starting material was cultured PBMCs, obtained from culture after CMV antigen stimulation. CDR3 sequence: CASSNRQGSQSPLHF. CDR3 sequence (DNA): TGTGCCAGCAGTAACCGGCAGGGCAGTCAATCACCCCTCCACTTT.